This entry describes one T cell receptor beta chain. The record originates from a study of blood T cell repertoires in COVID-19. Study context: From the United States, Italy and Spain came samples of acute and convalescent COVID-19. From T cells, B-cell-depleted T cells, or PBMCs came the material, which was cDNA or gDNA.

Trimming took 4 bases from V and 5 from J; bases not matched to a gene: 8. The length of the CDR3 is 14 residues. CDR1 is SGHDT and CDR2 is YYEEEE in the germline V gene. Per the original data handling: Amplification from reference gene primers served as the basis for estimated nucleated cell counts. The assay was immunoSEQ multiplex PCR, and TCRdb's table has in-frame clones only and misses some. V and J calls and clone size follow that table, whereas D and trimming were derived from the DNA. Counted here are about 110,000 clones, over 80% occurring once; the ten biggest clones make up about 1%. Sample: peripheral blood. This clonotype was obtained from a human donor in a cohort sampled during active COVID-19. The chain is built from TRBV5-6 and TRBJ2-7, with 8 bases identical to TRBD1. The CDR3 reads CASSLPTGVNEQYF. Here the CDR3 DNA reads TGTGCCAGCAGCCTTCCGACAGGGGTCAACGAGCAGTACTTC.